The following is a TCR beta chain sequence with its context. What it recognizes is unknown. This record belongs to a study of cytomegalovirus exposure and HLA in healthy donors. PCR employed 60 Vbeta and 13 Jbeta primers. Repertoires were generated with immunoSEQ multiplex PCR, while TCRdb's copy carries only in-frame clones and drops some. The table lists 130,000 or so clones, about two thirds of them singletons. Whole-study findings and limits: An analysis that was carried out later associated fewer than 20,000 TCR beta sequences with HLA alleles at 0.05 false discovery rate.

The CDR3 covers 13 residues. Trimming took 1 base from V and 9 from J; bases not matched to a gene: 3. CDR1 and CDR2 (germline): MNHEY, SMNVEV (reference sequence). The V gene is TRBV27, the J gene TRBJ2-1; TRBD1 aligns across 7 bases. Sequenced input: PBMCs. The sequence came from a man in his forties or fifties in good health and CMV-seropositive. The CDR3 coding sequence is TGTGCCAGCAGTTTATACAGGGGTGGTGAGCAGTTCTTC. Its translation is CASSLYRGGEQFF.